Each of the 5 T cell receptor beta chains below was sequenced from the same sample in a study of identical twins. MiXCR, run by TCRdb on the 5' RACE reads, gives a single entry per CDR3 protein. This table has about 530,000 distinct CDR3 sequences, under 25% appearing once. The same data also went into a second study, on yellow fever vaccine responses in identical twins.

The material sequenced was CD4+ T cells sorted from blood. These receptor sequences come from a woman aged 18-29 years in good health.

In this sample, this clonotype turned up a few times. The J gene is TRBJ2-2, the V gene TRBV4-1; TRBD2 agrees at 8 bases. The CDR3 length is 16 residues. V lost 2 bases and J lost 6; bases outside the gene matches: 8. Germline V gene lookup returns CDR1 MGHRA and CDR2 YSYEKL. CDR3 bases: TGCGCCAGCAGCCAATCAGTCGGGGGGGGCCCCGGGGAGCTGTTTTTT. The encoded protein is CASSQSVGGGPGELFF.

The rearrangement uses TRBV11-2 and TRBJ2-1; TRBD1 matches 7 bases. The CDR3 has 16 residues. The germline V gene encodes CDR1 SGHAT and CDR2 FQNNGV. With 2 bases clipped from V and 6 bases from J, the junction kept 10 bases outside the gene matches. The CDR3 loop reads CASSLRGRIGSNEQFF. The CDR3 DNA reads TGTGCCAGCAGCTTAAGGGGGCGGATCGGATCCAATGAGCAGTTCTTC.

This chain links TRBV29-1 with TRBJ2-1, with 9 bases that match TRBD2. The germline CDR1 and CDR2 sequences are SQVTM and ANQGSEA. CDR3 size: 12 residues. The junction had 7 bases not matched to a gene; V was cut back by 1 base and J by 15 bases. CDR3 sequence (DNA): TGCAGCGTTGAAGTTCTTCAGCGGGGGGTGTTCTTC. Its protein product is CSVEVLQRGVFF.

Only a few counts were recorded for this clonotype. The J gene is TRBJ2-1, the V gene TRBV14; the D call may be TRBD1 or TRBD2 (5 bases each). CDR3 size: 16 residues. Germline V gene data show CDR1 as SGHDN and CDR2 as FVKESK. The V and J ends lost 0 bases and 8 bases respectively, with 17 bases between them. DNA of the CDR3: TGTGCCAGCAGCCAAGAAATTAGGGCTAGCAGGGATGAGCAGTTCTTC. As protein: CASSQEIRASRDEQFF.

This chain links TRBV6-2 or TRBV6-3 with TRBJ2-5, with 7 bases fitting TRBD2. Germline V gene sequence: CDR1 MNHEY, CDR2 SVGEGT. Trimming at V came to 2 bases and at J to 1 base, leaving 7 bases not matched to a gene. The CDR3 has 16 amino acids. CDR3 sequence: CASSYDAGDLQETQYF. The CDR3 coding sequence is TGTGCCAGCAGTTACGACGCGGGGGATCTCCAAGAGACCCAGTACTTC.